This passage covers 31 T cell receptor beta chains from one sample sequenced in a study of beta chain features in type 1 diabetes. The authors reverse transcribed all of the isolated RNA, so sequencing captured expressed TCRB transcripts. Measured with immunoSEQ multiplex PCR; TCRdb has only the in-frame clones, and not every one. The table shows under 300,000 clones, with approximately 10% occurring only once. These receptors lack a known antigen. Study-level results: A moderate, significant TCRB CDR3 shortening appeared in type 1 diabetes across four CD4+ subsets.

Input material: naive CD4+ T cells from blood. The source is a man under 40 with type 1 diabetes.

This clone was found a few times. The chain has TRBV11-2 and TRBJ2-7; no definite D call. With 5 bases removed from V and 7 bases from J, the gap between germline ends came to 9 bases. Looked up from germline, CDR1 is SGHAT and CDR2 is FQNNGV. The CDR3 runs to 11 residues. The DNA for the CDR3 is TGTGCCAGCAGCCCCCAGAGGGAGCAGTACTTC. This translates into CASSPQREQYF.

This clone was counted a few times. The chain combines TRBV7-3 with TRBJ2-1, with a tentative D call TRBD2 (7 bases). In germline, CDR1 is SGHTA, CDR2 FQGTGA. This CDR3 is 16 amino acids long. V lost 2 bases to trimming and J lost 9 bases, with 20 bases between them. The CDR3, as DNA: TGTGCCAGCAGCTTATCTGGGGGGGCCGGTATTCCTGAGCAGTTCTTC. It specifies CASSLSGGAGIPEQFF. The entire variable domain, with the rest obtained from reference TRBV7-3 and TRBJ2-1, is as follows: GAGVSQTPSNKVTEKGKYVELRCDPISGHTALYWYRQSLGQGPEFLIYFQGTGAADDSGLPNDRFFAVRPEGSVSTLKIQRTERGDSAVYLCASSLSGGAGIPEQFFGPGTRLTVL.

The V and J genes are TRBV7-2 and TRBJ2-3; 8 bases match TRBD2. There are 13 residues in the CDR3. The trim removed 10 bases at V and 5 bases at J, leaving 8 bases unmatched. Germline CDR1 and CDR2: SGHTA and FQGNSA. This CDR3 is CANRVAGQDTQYF. The CDR3 DNA follows: TGTGCCAACAGAGTAGCGGGGCAAGATACGCAGTATTTT.

This clone was recorded a few times. This chain connects TRBV19 to TRBJ2-1; D is ambiguous. V lost 1 base and J lost 2, with 9 bases in between. Germline CDR1 reads LNHDA; CDR2 reads SQIVND (reference sequence). The CDR3 covers 15 residues. The DNA of the CDR3 is TGTGCCAGTAGTATAGGGTACAGCCCCTACAATGAGCAGTTCTTC. Translated, it gives CASSIGYSPYNEQFF.

In its sample, this clone was seen a few times. The rearrangement uses TRBV7-9 and TRBJ2-5; TRBD1 is a possible D gene (6 bases). The CDR3 is 13 residues long. V lost 1 base to trimming and J lost 5 bases, with 8 bases between them. Germline V gives CDR1 SEHNR, CDR2 FQNEAQ (reference sequence). This CDR3 reads CASSLVGAETQYF. The DNA for the CDR3 is TGTGCCAGCAGCTTAGTGGGGGCTGAGACCCAGTACTTC. The full variable domain, in which reference TRBV7-9 and TRBJ2-5 provide the parts outside the CDR3, is DTGVSQNPRHKITKRGQNVTFRCDPISEHNRLYWYRQTLGQGPEFLTYFQNEAQLEKSRLLSDRFSAERPKGSFSTLEIQRTEQGDSAMYLCASSLVGAETQYFGPGTRLLVL.

V is TRBV5-4 and J is TRBJ2-4; 7 bases align to TRBD1. Looked up from germline, CDR1 is SGHNT and CDR2 is YYREEE (reference sequence). This CDR3 is 15 amino acids long. The V segment lost 3 bases and the J segment 5 bases; nucleotides outside the gene matches: 8. CDR3 sequence (DNA): TGTGCCAGCAGCTCTGGGACAGCCGGGGAAAACATTCAGTACTTC. Its translation is CASSSGTAGENIQYF.

This clone has only a few counts. CDR3 bases: TGCGCCAGCAGCTTGTTTCGCGGGGGTACGTCCTACGAGCAGTACTTC. Translated, it gives CASSLFRGGTSYEQYF. The V gene is TRBV5-1, the J gene TRBJ2-7; 7 bases line up with TRBD2. The germline V gene encodes CDR1 SGHRS and CDR2 YFSETQ. V was clipped by 1 base and J by 1 base; unmatched bases: 8. The CDR3 is 16 residues long.

V is TRBV9 and J is TRBJ2-3, with 9 nucleotides matching TRBD2. The CDR3 length is 15 residues. Trimming at V came to 4 bases and at J to 5 bases, leaving 8 bases not matched to a gene. Germline-derived CDR1 and CDR2 are SGDLS and YYNGEE. CDR3 in amino acids: CASSSAGGLGDTQYF. The DNA for the CDR3 is TGTGCCAGCAGCTCTGCGGGGGGGCTTGGAGATACGCAGTATTTT.

The J gene is TRBJ2-7, the V gene TRBV4-2; D is possibly TRBD2 (6 bases). CDR3 length equals 17 residues. Trimming removed 1 base from V and 0 bases from J, with 16 bases in between. Germline lookup yields CDR1 LGHNA and CDR2 YNFKEQ. For the CDR3, the DNA is TGTGCCAGCAGCCAAGCAGGACGTGCGGGGCCCTCCTACGAGCAGTACTTC. Translating it yields CASSQAGRAGPSYEQYF.

In this sample, this clone turned up a few times. This chain links TRBV27 with TRBJ2-1; D may be TRBD1 (6 bases). Germline CDR1 MNHEY, CDR2 SMNVEV (reference sequence). This CDR3 comprises 13 residues. Trimming pared 5 bases from V and 4 bases from J, leaving 9 bases between. CDR3 loop: CASSGQRYNEQFF. The CDR3 nucleotides are TGTGCCAGCAGTGGACAGAGATACAATGAGCAGTTCTTC.

This clone has a handful of counts. The chain uses TRBV5-1 and TRBJ1-2; unclear D gene. Germline CDR1 reads SGHRS; CDR2 reads YFSETQ. Trimming took 0 bases from V and 5 from J, leaving 11 bases between them. CDR3 length: 14 residues. In DNA, the CDR3 is TGCGCCAGCAGCTTGGACGAGAAAGTATATGGCTACACCTTC. Its translation: CASSLDEKVYGYTF.

V and J are TRBV7-2 and TRBJ1-6, with D tentatively TRBD1 (6 bases). The CDR3 consists of 14 residues. Germline CDR1 reads SGHTA; CDR2 reads FQGNSA. Trimming pared 6 bases from V and 9 bases from J, leaving 15 bases between. The CDR3 loop reads CASRHPDRFSPLHF. CDR3 DNA sequence: TGTGCCAGCAGGCATCCAGACAGGTTTTCACCCCTCCACTTT. Complete variable domain (other parts from reference TRBV7-2 and TRBJ1-6): GAGVSQSPSNKVTEKGKDVELRCDPISGHTALYWYRQSLGQGLEFLIYFQGNSAPDKSGLPSDRFSAERTGGSVSTLTIQRTQQEDSAVYLCASRHPDRFSPLHFGNGTRLTVT.

This clone was counted only a few times. This chain uses TRBV10-3 with TRBJ2-1, with TRBD2 matching over 10 bases. CDR1 and CDR2 from the germline V gene are ENHRY and SYGVKD. The CDR3 loop spans 15 amino acids. V was pared by 8 bases and J by 6 bases, with 10 bases of the junction left unmatched. CDR3 sequence (DNA): TGTGCCATCTCGGGAAGCGGGGGGGCCTCCAATGAGCAGTTCTTC. It is translated as CAISGSGGASNEQFF.

A remark on this clone: This same CDR3 is encoded by further DNA sequences in the sample. The rearrangement links TRBV6-5 to TRBJ1-1; D remains ambiguous. Trimming took 0 bases from V and 0 from J, leaving 8 bases between them. Germline V CDR1 and CDR2: MNHEY, SVGAGI. This CDR3 is built from 15 residues. The CDR3: CASSYSNRVNTEAFF. CDR3 DNA: TGTGCCAGCAGTTACTCGAACAGAGTGAACACTGAAGCTTTCTTT.

V gene TRBV4-3 combines with J gene TRBJ1-1; D is unresolved. The CDR3 totals 16 residues. The ends were cut back, 0 bases at V and 1 base at J, with 12 bases in the middle. Germline V gene data show CDR1 as LGHNA and CDR2 as YSLEER. The CDR3 nucleotides are TGCGCCAGCAGCCAAGAAATAAGCCCCCGGAACACTGAAGCTTTCTTT. Residues: CASSQEISPRNTEAFF.

The chain employs TRBV5-4 and TRBJ1-4, with 12 bases fitting TRBD1. Trimming took 4 bases from V and 6 from J; bases not matched to a gene: 4. The CDR3 is made up of 15 amino acids. Germline CDR1 SGHNT, CDR2 YYREEE (reference sequence). The DNA for the CDR3 is TGTGCCAGCAGCCGGGACAGGGGGCTTGATGAAAAACTGTTTTTT. It specifies CASSRDRGLDEKLFF.

This chain connects TRBV6-5 to TRBJ2-3; TRBD2 agrees at 9 bases. The CDR3 has 14 amino acids. Germline assignment: CDR1 MNHEY and CDR2 SVGAGI. J lost 2 bases, V lost 6 bases, and 3 bases had no gene match. This chain's CDR3 is CASSLAGHTDTQYF. DNA of the CDR3: TGTGCCAGCAGCCTAGCGGGGCACACAGATACGCAGTATTTT.

The chain recombines TRBV5-1 with TRBJ2-7; D might be TRBD2 (6 bases). V was trimmed by 4 bases and J by 3 bases, leaving 17 bases between them. The CDR3 length is 15 residues. The germline CDR1 and CDR2 sequences are SGHRS and YFSETQ. The CDR3 region has the DNA TGCGCCAGCAGCCGATTGGCAGGAGGGGTCTACGAGCAGTACTTC. Encoded protein: CASSRLAGGVYEQYF.

This chain's CDR3 is CAWGRTGFQPQHF. CDR3 nucleotide sequence: TGTGCCTGGGGGAGGACAGGGTTTCAGCCCCAGCATTTT. J is TRBJ1-5 and V is TRBV30; 8 positions match TRBD1. The J segment lost 6 bases and the V segment lost 5 bases, leaving 6 bases of the junction unmatched. The CDR3 has 13 amino acids. Per germline, CDR1 GTSNPN and CDR2 SVGIG (reference sequence).

J is TRBJ2-3 and V is TRBV7-2; 9 nucleotides match TRBD1. Unmatched junction bases numbered 3, after V lost 4 bases and J lost 1 base. The germline V gene encodes CDR1 SGHTA and CDR2 FQGNSA. CDR3 length: 15 residues. Here the CDR3 reads CASSWRTGGTDTQYF. Here the CDR3 DNA reads TGTGCCAGCAGCTGGAGGACAGGGGGCACAGATACGCAGTATTTT.

This clone was observed a handful of times. This chain joins TRBV21-1 and TRBJ2-7; TRBD1, as called in the table, went unchecked against the DNA. TRBV21-1 is a recognized pseudogene. CDR3 length equals 17 residues. For the CDR3, the DNA is TGTGCCAGCAGCCTGACCATCGGGGACAGGTCATTCTACGAGCAGTACTTC. Protein sequence: CASSLTIGDRSFYEQYF.

The gene calls are TRBV4-2 and TRBJ2-5, with 14 bases that match TRBD2. TRBJ2-7 matches the DNA end more closely, so the J call is doubtful. This CDR3 has 17 residues. Germline V gene lookup returns CDR1 LGHNA and CDR2 YNFKEQ. The CDR3 is CASSRGLAGGPTYEQYF. The CDR3 DNA sequence: TGTGCCAGCAGCCGCGGACTAGCGGGGGGCCCTACCTACGAGCAGTACTTC.

The chain recombines TRBV6-6 with TRBJ1-5; a weak D match, TRBD1 (5 bases). The CDR3 runs 12 residues. V dropped 6 bases and J dropped 11 bases, with 14 bases sitting between them. Per the germline V gene, CDR1 is MNHNY and CDR2 is SVGAGI (reference sequence). The CDR3 here is CASSSLWGAQHF. CDR3 nucleotides: TGTGCCAGCAGCTCCCTTTGGGGGGCCCAGCATTTT.

The chain uses TRBV25-1 and TRBJ2-7; TRBD2 matches at 7 bases. V lost 6 bases and J lost 0; bases outside the gene matches: 8. This CDR3 is built from 15 residues. The germline CDR1 and CDR2 sequences are MGHDK and SYGVNS. The CDR3 DNA sequence: TGTGCCAGCAGCCCCAGGGAGGGTATCTCCTACGAGCAGTACTTC. It is translated as CASSPREGISYEQYF.

The rearrangement uses TRBV5-4 and TRBJ1-1; no definite D call. Germline-derived CDR1 and CDR2 are SGHNT and YYREEE (reference sequence). CDR3 size: 13 residues. Trimming took 5 bases from V and 2 from J, leaving 10 bases between them. CDR3 in DNA: TGTGCCAGCAGACAATCCGTCAACACTGAAGCTTTCTTT. It codes for CASRQSVNTEAFF. Complete variable domain (other parts from reference TRBV5-4 and TRBJ1-1): ETGVTQSPTHLIKTRGQQVTLRCSSQSGHNTVSWYQQALGQGPQFIFQYYREEENGRGNFPPRFSGLQFPNYSSELNVNALELDDSALYLCASRQSVNTEAFFGQGTRLTVV.

This clone showed up just a few times. V usage is TRBV4-3 and J usage is TRBJ2-5; a weak D match, TRBD1 (8 bases). Trimming stripped 5 bases from V and 3 bases from J, with 16 bases between. Germline CDR1 and CDR2: LGHNA and YSLEER. The CDR3 is 15 residues long. CDR3 amino acids: CASSIQQGGKETQYF. As DNA, the CDR3 is TGCGCCAGCAGCATTCAACAGGGGGGGAAAGAGACCCAGTACTTC.

This clone was detected a few times. The chain carries TRBV10-3 and TRBJ2-7; 10 nucleotides align to TRBD1. Germline-derived CDR1 and CDR2 are ENHRY and SYGVKD. This CDR3 is 15 amino acids long. V shed 4 bases, J shed 0 bases, and the junction held 3 bases outside the gene matches. CDR3 sequence reads: CAISVGQGISYEQYF. CDR3 in DNA: TGTGCCATCAGTGTGGGACAGGGGATCTCCTACGAGCAGTACTTC.

This clone has just a few counts. The chain combines TRBV7-2 with TRBJ1-1; D perhaps matches TRBD1 (6 bases). CDR3 length equals 11 residues. Germline lookup yields CDR1 SGHTA and CDR2 FQGNSA. V shed 6 bases and J shed 10 bases, with 12 bases lying between them. The CDR3: CASRKDSGAFF. In nucleotides, the CDR3 is TGTGCCAGCAGGAAGGACAGCGGAGCTTTCTTT.

This clone was seen only a few times. The chain has TRBV18 and TRBJ2-5; 13 nucleotides align to TRBD2. Germline V gene data show CDR1 as KGHSH and CDR2 as LQKENI. Trimming cost V 6 bases and J 0 bases; bases outside gene matches: 4. The length of the CDR3 is 16 residues. The CDR3 DNA is TGTGCCAGCTCTAAAGGACTAGCGGGGGACCAAGAGACCCAGTACTTC. Translation gives CASSKGLAGDQETQYF.

The J gene is TRBJ1-1, the V gene TRBV7-9; D uncertain. There are 12 residues in the CDR3. V was pared by 2 bases and J by 1 base, with 2 bases between. Germline V gene sequence: CDR1 SEHNR, CDR2 FQNEAQ (reference sequence). The DNA for the CDR3 is TGTGCCAGCAGCTTACAGAACACTGAAGCTTTCTTT. It codes for CASSLQNTEAFF.

The chain recombines TRBV30 with TRBJ2-3, with TRBD1 matching 10 bases. V was pared by 5 bases and J by 0 bases, with 5 bases of the junction left unmatched. The CDR3 length is 15 residues. Germline V gene data show CDR1 as GTSNPN and CDR2 as SVGIG (reference sequence). This chain's CDR3 is CAWDRGLSSTDTQYF. CDR3 nucleotides: TGTGCCTGGGACAGGGGGCTGTCTAGCACAGATACGCAGTATTTT.